Listed below are T cell receptor beta chains from one sample, sequenced in a study of shared clonotypes between healthy human individuals. Sequencing used immunoSEQ multiplex PCR; TCRdb keeps in-frame clones, though not all of them. Among 450,000 to 500,000 clones listed, approximately 79% were seen once. What was sequenced was PBMCs. These receptors came from a woman aged 40-49 years in good health. Some clones in this sample may be carry-over from other donors' samples. Each CDR3 is given with its conserved first and last residue. Each record gives: J gene, clone size, D gene, V gene, CDR3 DNA, CDR3 protein. The D gene is left open where the match is weak. Where a row states a size, it is once, few, many or the class of an expanded clone; other rows omit it.

j_call: TRBJ1-6
clone_size: NA
d_call: NA
v_call: TRBV10-3
cdr3_nt: TGTGCCATCAGTGAGTCGAGCGGATCACCCCTCCACTTT
cdr3_aa: CAISESSGSPLHF

j_call: TRBJ2-2
clone_size: once
d_call: TRBD1
v_call: TRBV2
cdr3_nt: TGTGCCAGCAACTTGGGACAGGGCGGGACCGGGGAGCTGTTTTTT
cdr3_aa: CASNLGQGGTGELFF

j_call: TRBJ1-4
clone_size: once
d_call: NA
v_call: TRBV5-4
cdr3_nt: TGTGCCAGCAGCTTGGCGCCAGTTTCAACTAATGAAAAACTGTTTTTT
cdr3_aa: CASSLAPVSTNEKLFF

j_call: TRBJ2-7
clone_size: NA
d_call: TRBD2
v_call: TRBV28
cdr3_nt: TGTGCCAGCAGTGCCCTAGCGGGAGAGCAGTACTTC
cdr3_aa: CASSALAGEQYF

j_call: TRBJ2-7
clone_size: NA
d_call: TRBD2
v_call: TRBV11-2
cdr3_nt: TGTGCCAGCAGCGAACTAGCGGGAGAGTCCTACGAGCAGTACTTC
cdr3_aa: CASSELAGESYEQYF

j_call: TRBJ2-4
clone_size: NA
d_call: NA
v_call: TRBV29-1
cdr3_nt: TGCAGCGTTGAGTCCCAGGAGAACATTCAGTACTTC
cdr3_aa: CSVESQENIQYF

j_call: TRBJ2-1
clone_size: few
d_call: TRBD1
v_call: TRBV29-1
cdr3_nt: TGCAGCGGACAGGGGGGGGCAGGATCCTACAATGAGCAGTTCTTC
cdr3_aa: CSGQGGAGSYNEQFF

j_call: TRBJ1-1
clone_size: NA
d_call: NA
v_call: TRBV10-3
cdr3_nt: TGTGCCATCAGTGAACAGGGACACACTGAAGCTTTCTTT
cdr3_aa: CAISEQGHTEAFF

j_call: TRBJ1-1
clone_size: NA
d_call: NA
v_call: TRBV6-1
cdr3_nt: TGTGCCAGCAATGACAGCCCTGAAGCTTTCTTT
cdr3_aa: CASNDSPEAFF

j_call: TRBJ1-4
clone_size: NA
d_call: TRBD1
v_call: TRBV6-5
cdr3_nt: TGTGCCAGCGGGGGGACAGGGGGAATTTGGGAAAAACTGTTTTTT
cdr3_aa: CASGGTGGIWEKLFF

j_call: TRBJ2-3
clone_size: NA
d_call: NA
v_call: TRBV7-9
cdr3_nt: TGTGCCAGCAGCTCATCGGGCGGGGACGGGACAGATACGCAGTATTTT
cdr3_aa: CASSSSGGDGTDTQYF

j_call: TRBJ2-2
clone_size: few
d_call: NA
v_call: TRBV5-1
cdr3_nt: TGCGCCAGCAGCTTGGTGAGTGTCGCGAACACCGGGGAGCTGTTTTTT
cdr3_aa: CASSLVSVANTGELFF

j_call: TRBJ2-2
clone_size: NA
d_call: TRBD1
v_call: TRBV5-4
cdr3_nt: TGTGCCAGCAGCCCTCGGGACAGCGTCGGGGAGCTGTTTTTT
cdr3_aa: CASSPRDSVGELFF

j_call: TRBJ1-2
clone_size: NA
d_call: TRBD1
v_call: TRBV28
cdr3_nt: TGTGCCAGCAGTTCTCAGGGGGCGGGCGGCTACACCTTC
cdr3_aa: CASSSQGAGGYTF

j_call: TRBJ2-7
clone_size: NA
d_call: TRBD1
v_call: TRBV20-1
cdr3_nt: TGCAGTGCTACGACAGGGTTCGAGCAGTACTTC
cdr3_aa: CSATTGFEQYF

j_call: TRBJ2-7
clone_size: NA
d_call: TRBD2
v_call: TRBV5-8
cdr3_nt: TGTGCCAGCAGCTTTCTAGGACTAGAATACGAGCAGTACTTC
cdr3_aa: CASSFLGLEYEQYF

j_call: TRBJ1-5
clone_size: NA
d_call: TRBD1
v_call: TRBV7-8
cdr3_nt: TGTGCCAGCAGCTTAATGCCCAGGGGGAGCAATCAGCCCCAGCATTTT
cdr3_aa: CASSLMPRGSNQPQHF

j_call: TRBJ2-7
clone_size: few
d_call: NA
v_call: TRBV7-9
cdr3_nt: TGTGCCAGCAGCTTAGGTCCCCTCGAGCAGTACTTC
cdr3_aa: CASSLGPLEQYF

j_call: TRBJ2-5
clone_size: NA
d_call: NA
v_call: TRBV2
cdr3_nt: TGTGCCAGCAGTGTCGGGTACCAAGAGACCCAGTACTTC
cdr3_aa: CASSVGYQETQYF

j_call: TRBJ2-1
clone_size: NA
d_call: NA
v_call: TRBV11-3
cdr3_nt: TGTGCCAGCAGCTACAGTCTAACCAGCAATGAGCAGTTCTTC
cdr3_aa: CASSYSLTSNEQFF

j_call: TRBJ2-7
clone_size: NA
d_call: NA
v_call: TRBV15
cdr3_nt: TGTGCCACCAGCAGAGATGGCCTGAGACGGGGGATCGAGCAGTACTTC
cdr3_aa: CATSRDGLRRGIEQYF

j_call: TRBJ2-7
clone_size: NA
d_call: NA
v_call: TRBV27
cdr3_nt: TGTGCCAGCAGTTTATGGCAGGGCTACTACGAGCAGTACTTC
cdr3_aa: CASSLWQGYYEQYF